Listed here are 6 T cell receptor beta chains from one sample, sequenced in a study of T cell changes during pregnancy in multiple sclerosis. Clones were read by immunoSEQ multiplex PCR, and TCRdb kept only the in-frame ones, dropping some. Of some 49,000 clones in the sample, more than 85% were seen once. Sequenced here: CD8+ T cells from peripheral blood mononuclear cells, sampled in the second trimester of pregnancy. The receptors were gathered from a female donor with multiple sclerosis, enrolled in a pregnancy study.

The table lists this clone with many counts. This chain links TRBV7-6 with TRBJ1-1; TRBD1 might be the D (5 bases). Germline V lookup: CDR1 SGHVS, CDR2 FNYEAQ. This CDR3 contains 15 residues. V was clipped by 4 bases and J by 3 bases, with 15 bases between them. The CDR3 DNA is TGTGCCAGCAGCTCAAATGCGGGGGTGGACACTGAAGCTTTCTTT. Encoded protein: CASSSNAGVDTEAFF.

V usage is TRBV7-3 and J usage is TRBJ1-6, with unresolved D. Between the trimmed V and J ends, which lost 0 bases and 6 bases, there was a span of 12 bases. Germline V gene lookup returns CDR1 SGHTA and CDR2 FQGTGA. The CDR3 totals 16 residues. In DNA, the CDR3 is TGTGCCAGCAGCTTAACAGCTGTTTCGCCTAATTCACCCCTCCACTTT. It encodes CASSLTAVSPNSPLHF. Using reference TRBV7-3 and TRBJ1-6 for the parts outside the CDR3, the full variable domain is GAGVSQTPSNKVTEKGKYVELRCDPISGHTALYWYRQSLGQGPEFLIYFQGTGAADDSGLPNDRFFAVRPEGSVSTLKIQRTERGDSAVYLCASSLTAVSPNSPLHFGNGTRLTVT.

The chain joins TRBV19 to TRBJ2-7; 10 bases match TRBD2. The CDR3 is made up of 14 amino acids. Germline loops: CDR1 LNHDA, CDR2 SQIVND (reference sequence). V was pared by 7 bases and J by 6 bases, with 9 bases of the junction left unmatched. CDR3 DNA sequence: TGTGCCAGTATGGAGCGGGGGGGCGTGGGCGAGCAGTACTTC. Its protein is CASMERGGVGEQYF.

The V call is TRBV7-6, the J call TRBJ2-7; 7 nucleotides agree with TRBD1. This CDR3 is built from 14 residues. Unmatched junction bases numbered 5, after V lost 4 bases and J lost 2 bases. Germline loops: CDR1 SGHVS, CDR2 FNYEAQ. Here the CDR3 DNA reads TGTGCCAGCAGCTCAGGGACAGCGGCCTACGAGCAGTACTTC. Protein sequence: CASSSGTAAYEQYF.

This clone has only one observation. V gene TRBV7-9 combines with J gene TRBJ1-4, with 8 nucleotides matching TRBD1. The CDR3 is made up of 15 amino acids. CDR1 is SEHNR and CDR2 is FQNEAQ in the germline V gene (reference sequence). J gave up 2 bases and V 3 bases, and 2 bases lay outside the gene matches. CDR3: CASSLTGETNEKLFF. For the CDR3, the DNA is TGTGCCAGCAGCTTGACAGGGGAGACTAATGAAAAACTGTTTTTT.

The rearrangement uses TRBV2 and TRBJ2-5, with TRBD2 identical over 13 bases. CDR3 length: 15 amino acids. J lost 1 base, V lost 6 bases, and 2 bases had no gene match. The germline V gene has CDR1 SNHLY and CDR2 FYNNEI. CDR3 DNA sequence: TGTGCCAGCAGGGGACTAGCGGGACTCCAAGAGACCCAGTACTTC. This encodes CASRGLAGLQETQYF. The whole variable domain, remainder taken from reference TRBV2 and TRBJ2-5, is EPEVTQTPSHQVTQMGQEVILRCVPISNHLYFYWYRQILGQKVEFLVSFYNNEISEKSEIFDDQFSVERPDGSNFTLKIRSTKLEDSAMYFCASRGLAGLQETQYFGPGTRLLVL.